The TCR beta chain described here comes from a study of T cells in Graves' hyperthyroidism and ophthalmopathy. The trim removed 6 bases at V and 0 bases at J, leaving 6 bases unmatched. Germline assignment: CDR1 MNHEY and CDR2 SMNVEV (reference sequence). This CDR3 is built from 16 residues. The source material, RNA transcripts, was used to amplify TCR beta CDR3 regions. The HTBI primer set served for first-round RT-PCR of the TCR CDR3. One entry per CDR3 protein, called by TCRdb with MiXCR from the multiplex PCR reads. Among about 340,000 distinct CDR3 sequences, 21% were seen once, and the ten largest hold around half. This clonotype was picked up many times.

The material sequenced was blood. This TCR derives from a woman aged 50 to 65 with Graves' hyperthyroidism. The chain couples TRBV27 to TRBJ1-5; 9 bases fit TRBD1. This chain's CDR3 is CASRADRGYSNQPQHF. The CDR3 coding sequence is TGTGCCAGCAGGGCAGACAGGGGGTATAGCAATCAGCCCCAGCATTTT.